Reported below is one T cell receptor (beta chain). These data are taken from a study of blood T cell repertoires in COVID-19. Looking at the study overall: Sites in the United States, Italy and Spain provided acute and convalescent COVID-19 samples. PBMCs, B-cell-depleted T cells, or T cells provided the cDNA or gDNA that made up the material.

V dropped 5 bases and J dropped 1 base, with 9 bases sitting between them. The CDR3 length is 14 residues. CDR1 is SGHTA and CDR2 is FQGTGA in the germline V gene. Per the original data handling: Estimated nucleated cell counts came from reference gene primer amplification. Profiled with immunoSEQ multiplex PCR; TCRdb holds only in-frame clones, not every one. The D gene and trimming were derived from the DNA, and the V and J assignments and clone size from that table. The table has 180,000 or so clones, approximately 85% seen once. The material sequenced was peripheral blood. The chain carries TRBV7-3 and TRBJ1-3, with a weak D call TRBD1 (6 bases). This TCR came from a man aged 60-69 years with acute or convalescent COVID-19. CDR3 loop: CASSPGTSGNTIYF. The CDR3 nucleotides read TGTGCCAGCAGCCCCGGGACATCTGGAAACACCATATATTTT.